Below, one T cell receptor (beta chain) is given with its context. Its antigen is undetermined. This record comes from a study of cytomegalovirus exposure and HLA in healthy donors. Study-wide background: The 90 to 150 validation repertoires used the same platform as the approximately 700 first-cohort repertoires, a later analysis reported. Points from the study as a whole: Cytomegalovirus-associated TCR beta chains were listed, numbering 150 to 200. Accounts indicate the classifier identified cytomegalovirus status with strong specificity and sensitivity.

With V trimmed by 3 bases and J by 1 base, 0 bases remained unmatched. In germline, CDR1 is SGHRS, CDR2 YFSETQ. There are 13 residues in the CDR3. Only in-frame clones appear in the TCRdb table, and some are missing; sequencing was by immunoSEQ multiplex PCR. The sample lists under 150,000 clones, about 90% occurring once. The J gene is TRBJ2-7, the V gene TRBV5-1; TRBD2 matches 8 bases. This receptor was obtained from a man between 18 and 29 years old in good health and CMV-seronegative. Sequencing was carried out using PBMCs. The DNA of the CDR3 is TGCGCCAGCAGCTCGGGGGGGTCCTACGAGCAGTACTTC. It encodes CASSSGGSYEQYF.